This T cell receptor (beta chain) was recovered during a study of cytomegalovirus exposure and HLA in healthy donors (dated by TCRdb to about 2017). The study in broad terms: In an earlier analysis of roughly 500 of the donors, 276 Gb of sequence data and 100 million or so unique TCR beta sequences from about 180 million T cells were reported. Approximately 310 gigabases of sequencing data and around 80 million unique TCR sequences made up an early release that covered around 640 HLA-typed donors. Among the 398 genotyped donors, around 81% belonged to the genetic ancestry cluster associated with self-reported Caucasian donors. The study aimed to test whether cataloging public T cell receptors could reveal signatures of past pathogen exposure. The T cell repertoires of 666 subjects were profiled by immunosequencing and related to cytomegalovirus serostatus. In addition to the first cohort of 666 subjects, a separate validation cohort of under 150 different subjects was used. The study combined high-throughput TCR immunosequencing, statistical association of individual TCRs with disease status, and machine learning to predict cytomegalovirus infection status. A later analysis re-examined previously published TCR beta repertoires from more than 600 donors and added high-resolution HLA genotyping to investigate patterns of TCR occurrence. Rather than using new phenotypic data, the later analysis identified candidate immune exposures from TCR beta sequences and from how often those sequences occurred across donors. An earlier analysis of approximately 580 of the donors used high-throughput TCR beta sequencing to judge whether each TCR beta V gene segment behaved as functional or pseudogenic. Donor age, sex, ethnicity and CMV serostatus were collected together with the repertoire data. In a later genetic analysis, genome-wide SNP genotypes for about 65% of the roughly 700 donors were used, and that subset was treated as a discovery cohort. Every repertoire in the discovery cohort had been generated on one and the same sequencing platform. HLA typing covered class I and class II loci at four-digit resolution. The number of donors typed differed by locus, with 629-630 for A, B, C, DRB1 and DQB1, 522 for DQA1, about 610 for DPA1, and 472 for DPB1. A handful of DR-DQ haplotypes were handled as single units for association and clustering because linkage in the cohort was strong. Among about 400 genotyped donors of the cohort, an average of approximately 220,000 unique TCR beta nucleotide sequences was sequenced per donor, of which about 18% were non-productive.

In the case of this clone: Its binding antigen is unknown. Per-base quality was not reported, and no clone a single base away is much larger than it.

Overall study results and their limits: The classifier was reported to diagnose cytomegalovirus status with high specificity and sensitivity in both the original cohort and the validation cohort. Immune exposure information for the cohort was limited to CMV serostatus. The study gave a list of 150 to 200 TCR beta chains associated with cytomegalovirus. In a later analysis, several top co-occurrence clusters were reported to appear linked to parvovirus B19, influenza, CMV and Epstein-Barr virus. A further reported finding was that TCR beta sequences accurately predicted the HLA-A and HLA-B alleles for most subjects in the first cohort. Because counts were too low, some 17 rarely observed V segments, including chromosome 9 orphons, were excluded from the earlier analysis of some 540 of the donors. Because HLA typing was missing for some donors at each locus, association tests included only the typed subset. Three of the identified cytomegalovirus-associated TCR beta chains were confirmed in vitro to be specific for cytomegalovirus antigens. In a later analysis, HLA-associated TCR beta chains showed more clonal expansion and lower generation probabilities than non-associated chains that were equally common. In a later analysis, TCR association rates were found to vary across HLA loci, with the most associated TCRs seen for DRB1 alleles and the fewest for HLA-C alleles. The authors suggested that the approach could potentially be extended to other disease states and immunological phenotypes. An earlier analysis of approximately 570 of the donors showed that most TCR beta V segments appeared in productive rearrangements either about 87% or about 30% of the time, which broadly matched IMGT annotations. According to a later analysis, most CMV-associated TCR beta chains appeared to be HLA-restricted, and the HLA associations seemed to be driven largely by CMV exposure. Assigning TCR associations to individual alleles was difficult when HLA alleles, especially DR and DQ, strongly co-occurred. The presence/absence analyses assumed that sequencing depth was roughly uniform across donors, and that assumption may not be true. The sequencing pipeline was judged likely to have produced a cluster of highly shared sequence variants as a technical artifact. In a later analysis, some 18,000 TCR beta sequences were associated with specific HLA alleles at a false discovery rate of 0.05. Only TCR beta chains were sequenced in this cohort, and the absence of alpha or paired-chain data limited detectable features. Compared with the approximately 670-donor mean, donors in an Asian-associated ancestry cluster had fewer N-insertions in productive TCRs, according to a later genetic analysis. Across donors, most TCR sequences were observed very rarely, whereas some public TCRs were present in many individuals. Some IMGT-functional V segments, including TRBV6-2 and TRBV6-3, could not be distinguished by the 87-base-pair reads and were therefore excluded. A later genetic analysis associated a missense DCLRE1C variant with V-gene and J-gene trimming of TCR beta chains, and an independent cohort replicated the association. Linkage disequilibrium might explain the correlated functional status among segregating V segments, but an unknown experimental factor could not be ruled out.

The CDR3 has 15 amino acids, counting the end cysteine and phenylalanine. Only the CDR3 region is kept as DNA, spanning 45 bases read in frame from base 1. CDR1 SEHNR and CDR2 FQNEAQ were looked up in the germline V gene (reference sequence). V has 5 bases trimmed and J has 6 bases trimmed; junction bases matching no gene number 8. Library generation was performed with the immunoSEQ multiplex PCR assay. The multiplex PCR relied on a mix of 60 forward primers for TCR Vbeta segments and 13 reverse primers for TCR Jbeta segments. A multiplex PCR assay on genomic DNA amplified the CDR3 region of rearranged TCR beta genes. The Illumina HiSeq System was used to sequence the amplified TCR beta libraries as 87-base-pair reads. The paper's processing steps were these. In a later analysis, tens of millions of unique TCR beta chains were counted across the approximately 640 repertoires, and around 11 million of these chains were shared by at least two donors. To remove PCR and sequencing errors, raw reads were error-corrected and collapsed into unique sequences using a nearest-neighbor algorithm that merged closely related sequences. To assign V, D and J gene segments, CDR3 sequences were aligned to IMGT reference sequences. For a sequence to be retained, a match of at least six nucleotides to both a V gene segment and a J gene segment was required. A rearrangement counted as productive if the CDR3 had no stop codons and remained in frame with V and J, and every other rearrangement counted as non-productive. CDR3 was defined by IMGT convention, running from the second conserved V-encoded cysteine to the conserved J-encoded phenylalanine. The earlier analysis of about 610 of the donors excluded sequences that lacked an unambiguous match to a single V gene segment. In an earlier analysis of approximately 610 of the donors, V segments were called functional above 56.7% productive rearrangements and were called segregating when the between-donor standard deviation exceeded 5%. A statistical classification framework was built to diagnose cytomegalovirus status from the catalog of TCR beta chain sequences. V and J gene assignment, in a later analysis, came from comparing TCR nucleotide sequences with IMGT/GENE-DB human TR gene sequences. In a later analysis, CDR3 sequences and most-parsimonious VDJ recombination scenarios were assigned using the TCRdist pipeline. In a later analysis, each TCR beta chain was defined by its CDR3 amino acid sequence together with its V-gene family, and reads without a unique V-gene family were excluded. A later analysis removed several hundred highly shared, low-generation-probability nucleotide sequences to deal with suspected cross-contamination and a sequencing artifact. In a later analysis, a clonal expansion index for each public chain was calculated from normalized within-repertoire ranks of inferred template counts. Generation probabilities in a later analysis came from a VDJ recombination model fitted to out-of-frame rearrangements, and those results were checked against IGoR. Hypergeometric tests were used in a later analysis to score TCR-TCR, TCR-HLA and TCR-CMV co-occurrence, with a repertoire-size bias correction applied to the TCR pairs. In a later analysis, false discovery rates were estimated by permuting HLA or CMV assignments 20 times. In a later analysis, co-occurring TCRs were grouped with DBSCAN, and TCRdist sequence similarity was added when clustering was performed within HLA-allele-positive subsets. Repertoires with fewer than 30,000 or more than 120,000 public chains, plus five repertoires with anomalous nucleotide sharing, were excluded from co-occurrence clustering. TCRdb took over this immuneACCESS table, retaining in-frame rearrangements with V and J assigned. Such tables are incomplete; in checked studies, under half of the missing clones stem from an unresolved V gene, and the remainder is unexplained. The V and J calls and the clone size are those of that table, but D and trimming were determined from the DNA. Across this sample there are 250,000 to 350,000 clones, with around 86% seen only once. The top ten constitute approximately 4.3% of the sample.

In total, more than 500 healthy bone marrow donors made up the cohort. At the time of sampling, all cohort members were nominally healthy, though unrecorded immune exposures were likely present. The donor tested CMV seropositive, placing the donor among the 290 or so seropositive members of the cohort. Each donor provided a peripheral blood sample, and peripheral blood mononuclear cells were used for TCR beta sequencing. The Qiagen DNeasy Blood Extraction Kit was used to extract genomic DNA from the blood cell samples. This sequence uses TRBV7-9 and TRBJ1-5; 9 nucleotides in the junction match TRBD1. The receptor comes from a man aged 40-49 years in good health and CMV-seropositive. The sequenced sample was PBMCs. The base sequence is TGTGCCAGCAGCCCACAGGGGGCGGGCCGTCAGCCCCAGCATTTT. This codes for CASSPQGAGRQPQHF.